One sample yielded the 14 T cell receptor beta chains listed below, sequenced in a study of vaccination and CD4 T cells after COVID-19. Their target antigens are unknown. The treatment: roughly 10-day PBMC culture with coronavirus spike peptide pools or control peptides (ViraFEST assay). The Oncomine TCR Beta short-read assay was applied to DNA of cultured CD4+ T cells. TCRdb recomputed calls from the PCR reads with MiXCR, one row per CDR3 protein. This sample has 15,000 or so distinct CDR3 sequences, with 56% found just once. The source material was CD4+ T cells from blood, cultured in vitro. Receptors originate from a human donor who had recovered from COVID-19.

The rearrangement uses TRBV15 and TRBJ1-1; 8 bases align to TRBD1. The CDR3 spans 18 residues. The germline gives CDR1 LNHNV, CDR2 YYDKDF (reference sequence). Trimming cost V 4 bases and J 7 bases; bases outside gene matches: 20. The CDR3 loop is CATSKRGQGANFLNEAFF. The CDR3 DNA reads as TGTGCCACCAGCAAACGGGGGCAGGGGGCTAACTTTCTCAATGAAGCTTTCTTT.

The chain employs TRBV6-1 and TRBJ2-7; TRBD2 agrees at 10 bases. The CDR3 has 15 amino acids. Germline lookup yields CDR1 MNHNS and CDR2 SASEGT. V shed 2 bases, J shed 6 bases, and the junction held 7 bases outside the gene matches. CDR3 in DNA: TGTGCCAGCAGTGAATGGAGCGGGAGGGACGGCGAGCAGTACTTC. Translated, it gives CASSEWSGRDGEQYF.

The chain recombines TRBV20-1 with TRBJ1-2; tentative D call: TRBD1 (5 bases). The CDR3 covers 16 residues. The V end was cut by 6 bases, the J end by 7 bases, with 27 bases between. CDR1 is DFQATT and CDR2 is SNEGSKA in the germline V gene (reference sequence). The CDR3 sequence: CSAPNRDALQGVGYTF. The CDR3 bases are TGCAGTGCCCCTAACCGGGACGCTCTTCAAGGGGTTGGCTACACCTTC.

The rearrangement joins TRBV6-5 to TRBJ2-1; the D gene is possibly TRBD2 (6 bases). CDR1 MNHEY and CDR2 SVGAGI come from the germline V gene. Trimming shortened V by 4 bases and J by 6 bases, and 16 bases separated the two germline ends. The CDR3 contains 15 residues. This CDR3 reads CASSSTRSTSNEQFF. DNA for the CDR3: TGTGCCAGCAGTTCGACTAGGAGTACGTCCAATGAGCAGTTCTTC.

This clonotype appeared a single time. The J gene is TRBJ2-3, the V gene TRBV6-2 or TRBV6-3, with no clear D. The germline V and J ends were trimmed by 7 bases and 3 bases, with 5 bases remaining between them. Germline CDR1 and CDR2: MNHEY and SVGEGT. This CDR3 has 11 amino acids. CDR3 coding DNA: TGTGCCAGCAAGGAAACAGATACGCAGTATTTT. Translation gives CASKETDTQYF.

The chain couples TRBV20-1 to TRBJ2-3; D uncertain. V lost 3 bases to trimming and J lost 3 bases, with 10 bases between them. The length of the CDR3 is 13 residues. Germline V gene sequence: CDR1 DFQATT, CDR2 SNEGSKA (reference sequence). This CDR3 is CSARETLTDTQYF. As DNA, the CDR3 is TGCAGTGCTAGGGAGACCTTAACAGATACGCAGTATTTT.

V is TRBV2 and J is TRBJ2-3; D gene unclear. CDR3 length: 11 residues. The V end lost 6 bases, the J end lost 2 bases, and 3 bases lay between the germline ends. Germline V gives CDR1 SNHLY, CDR2 FYNNEI. Here the CDR3 reads CASSYTDTQYF. CDR3 bases: TGTGCCAGCAGCTACACAGATACGCAGTATTTT. Full variable domain (rest looked up from reference TRBV2 and TRBJ2-3): EPEVTQTPSHQVTQMGQEVILRCVPISNHLYFYWYRQILGQKVEFLVSFYNNEISEKSEIFDDQFSVERPDGSNFTLKIRSTKLEDSAMYFCASSYTDTQYFGPGTRLTVL.

This clonotype has only a few counts. The chain employs TRBV6-5 and TRBJ1-2; maybe TRBD1 (6 bases). The CDR3 is 14 residues long. CDR1 and CDR2 from the germline V gene are MNHEY and SVGAGI. V lost 3 bases to trimming and J lost 8 bases, with 16 bases between them. CDR3 nucleotide sequence: TGTGCCAGCAGTTATAGCCCAGGGGCGCCGGGCTACACCTTC. Amino acids: CASSYSPGAPGYTF.

This rearrangement joins TRBV7-9 to TRBJ1-2; 9 bases line up with TRBD1. Germline-derived CDR1 and CDR2 are SEHNR and FQNEAQ (reference sequence). V lost 5 bases to trimming and J lost 5 bases; unmatched junction nucleotides: 12. The CDR3 length is 16 residues. The chain's CDR3 is CASSLGWDRETYGYTF. The DNA for the CDR3 is TGTGCCAGCAGCCTCGGATGGGACAGGGAAACATATGGCTACACCTTC. Complete variable domain (other parts from reference TRBV7-9 and TRBJ1-2): DTGVSQNPRHKITKRGQNVTFRCDPISEHNRLYWYRQTLGQGPEFLTYFQNEAQLEKSRLLSDRFSAERPKGSFSTLEIQRTEQGDSAMYLCASSLGWDRETYGYTFGSGTRLTVV.

The chain combines TRBV25-1 with TRBJ2-5; TRBD2 matches 9 bases. The junction had 3 bases not matched to a gene; V was cut back by 4 bases and J by 3 bases. Per the germline V gene, CDR1 is MGHDK and CDR2 is SYGVNS. This CDR3 comprises 14 residues. The CDR3 sequence: CASSARLAEETQYF. The CDR3 DNA reads TGTGCCAGCAGTGCCCGACTAGCGGAAGAGACCCAGTACTTC.

V usage is TRBV5-4 and J usage is TRBJ2-5; D not certain. Germline V gene data show CDR1 as SGHNT and CDR2 as YYREEE (reference sequence). CDR3 length equals 13 residues. V was pared by 1 base and J by 1 base, with 5 bases between. In DNA, the CDR3 is TGTGCCAGCAGCTTGAAGGCCCAAGAGACCCAGTACTTC. It specifies CASSLKAQETQYF.

The V and J genes are TRBV27 and TRBJ2-1; 7 bases match TRBD2. CDR3 size: 15 residues. The germline V gene has CDR1 MNHEY and CDR2 SMNVEV (reference sequence). Trimming at V came to 6 bases and at J to 0 bases, leaving 5 bases not matched to a gene. DNA for the CDR3: TGTGCCAGCAGCCCAACTAGCGTCTCCTACAATGAGCAGTTCTTC. It translates to CASSPTSVSYNEQFF.

In its sample, this clonotype was seen a few times. The V and J genes are TRBV20-1 and TRBJ2-3; D possibly corresponds to TRBD2 (7 bases). The V end lost 6 bases, the J end lost 1 base, and 17 bases lay between the germline ends. The germline CDR1 and CDR2 sequences are DFQATT and SNEGSKA (reference sequence). The CDR3 has 15 amino acids. The CDR3 protein is CSALIGGGGTDTQYF. Here the CDR3 DNA reads TGCAGTGCACTGATTGGGGGGGGCGGCACAGATACGCAGTATTTT.

The gene calls are TRBV7-2 and TRBJ1-2; no definite D call. CDR1 is SGHTA, CDR2 FQGNSA, per germline. The CDR3 has 14 residues. V lost 0 bases and J lost 4, with 9 bases in between. DNA for the CDR3: TGTGCCAGCAGCTTAGCGACAATCCCCTATGGCTACACCTTC. It translates to CASSLATIPYGYTF.